This is a list of T cell receptor beta chains from one sample in a study of CD8+ T cells in alopecia areata. Assay: immunoSEQ multiplex PCR; the TCRdb copy retains only in-frame clones and omits some. The sample contains around 50,000 clones, 90% to 97% of which appear only once. The specimen was CD8+ T cells sorted from blood, collected at week 0. These receptors all stem from a human donor with alopecia areata. CDR3s include the opening cysteine and the closing phenylalanine or tryptophan. The D gene is left open where the match is weak. Expanded clones get a size class; other rows say once, few or many, or leave the size out.

TRBJ1-1 | NA | TRBD1 | TRBV4-3 | TGCGCCAGCAGCCAAACTTGGGACAGCACTGAAGCTTTCTTT | CASSQTWDSTEAFF
TRBJ1-1 | NA | NA | TRBV2 | TGTGCCAGCATGGGCAGAGAACGCCTGAACACTGAAGCTTTCTTT | CASMGRERLNTEAFF
TRBJ2-1 | once | NA | TRBV27 | TGTGCCAGCAGTCCCACGCCCCCTTTGAATGAGCAGTTCTTC | CASSPTPPLNEQFF
TRBJ2-5 | NA | NA | TRBV7-9 | TGTGCCAGCAGCTTCCAGTTTGAGACCCAGTACTTC | CASSFQFETQYF
TRBJ2-5 | NA | TRBD2 | TRBV2 | TGTGCCAGCAGTCCACTCAGCGGGGGGCGGCCGGTGGAGCAGTACTTC | CASSPLSGGRPVEQYF
TRBJ1-2 | NA | TRBD1 | TRBV7-9 | TGTGCCAGCAGCTTACTTGGGACAGCTGGGGGAAAATCCTATGGCTACACCTTC | CASSLLGTAGGKSYGYTF
TRBJ2-1 | NA | TRBD2 | TRBV2 | TGTGCCAGCAGGACTAGCGGGGGGATGAATGAGCAGTTCTTC | CASRTSGGMNEQFF
TRBJ2-5 | NA | NA | TRBV28 | TGTGCCAGCAGTTTTGGGACCCGAGAGACCCAGTACTTC | CASSFGTRETQYF
TRBJ1-2 | once | NA | TRBV7-2 | TGTGCCAGCAGGGAGCACGACAGCCTATCCTATGGCTACACCTTC | CASREHDSLSYGYTF
TRBJ2-7 | NA | NA | TRBV7-9 | TGTGCCAGCAGCACCGGGCAAAACTCCTACGAGCAGTACTTC | CASSTGQNSYEQYF
TRBJ2-7 | NA | NA | TRBV14 | TGTGCCAGCACCGGGACCCTGGGCCACGAGCAGTACTTC | CASTGTLGHEQYF
TRBJ2-1 | NA | TRBD2 | TRBV5-1 | TGCGCCAGCAGTAGCACCGGGACTAGCGGCTACAATGAGCAGTTCTTC | CASSSTGTSGYNEQFF
TRBJ2-7 | once | NA | TRBV7-9 | TGTGCCAGCAGCCCCCGGGGCAGGGCGTACGAGCAGTACTTC | CASSPRGRAYEQYF
TRBJ1-1 | NA | NA | TRBV29-1 | TGCAGCGTTGAGGTACGGAACACTGAAGCTTTCTTT | CSVEVRNTEAFF
TRBJ1-1 | NA | NA | TRBV19 | TGTGCCAGTAGTCCACCTTATAGTCGAAACTTGAACACTGAAGCTTTCTTT | CASSPPYSRNLNTEAFF
TRBJ2-7 | NA | TRBD1 | TRBV4-3 | TGCGCCAGCAGCCAGTGGACAGGGAGATACGAGCAGTACTTC | CASSQWTGRYEQYF
TRBJ2-3 | NA | TRBD2 | TRBV28 | TGTGCCAGCAGTTTAGTTAGCGGGGGCACAGATACGCAGTATTTT | CASSLVSGGTDTQYF
TRBJ2-1 | NA | NA | TRBV25-1 | TGTGCCAGCGGGGTGGGTAGCAATGAGCAGTTCTTC | CASGVGSNEQFF
TRBJ2-3 | NA | NA | TRBV5-1 | TGCGCCAGCAGCTTGGGCCCTTACAGGGCTGGCACAGATACGCAGTATTTT | CASSLGPYRAGTDTQYF
TRBJ2-7 | NA | TRBD1 | TRBV4-3 | TGCGCCAGCAGCTCTCCGGGACAGGGAGACTACGAGCAGTACTTC | CASSSPGQGDYEQYF
TRBJ2-3 | NA | NA | TRBV9 | TGTGCCAGCAGCGCCGGAACAGATACGCAGTATTTT | CASSAGTDTQYF
TRBJ2-7 | NA | NA | TRBV4-3 | TGCGCCAGCAGCCAAGATGCGCGCGGGGAAACCTACGAGCAGTACTTC | CASSQDARGETYEQYF
TRBJ1-1 | NA | NA | TRBV27 | TGTGCCAGCAAGTTTATAGGGCGGGGGAACACTGAAGCTTTCTTT | CASKFIGRGNTEAFF
TRBJ2-1 | NA | TRBD2 | TRBV7-2 | TGTGCCAGCAGCCAGGGGCGGGGGGAAGGTTATGAGCAGTTCTTC | CASSQGRGEGYEQFF
TRBJ2-2 | NA | TRBD2 | TRBV7-8 | TGTGCCAGCAGCTCTTGGACTAGCGGGGCTACCGGGGAGCTGTTTTTT | CASSSWTSGATGELFF
TRBJ2-1 | NA | NA | TRBV7-9 | TGTGCCAGCAGCTTAGAGGGGGTTTCCTACAATGAGCAGTTCTTC | CASSLEGVSYNEQFF
TRBJ2-1 | NA | NA | TRBV11-2 | TGTGCCAGCAGCTTAGATGCCCCCAGCAATGAGCAGTTCTTC | CASSLDAPSNEQFF
TRBJ1-6 | NA | NA | TRBV9 | TGTGCCAGCAGCGTAGAACAGGGCGAGGCCTGGAGCTCCTATAATTCACCCCTCCACTTT | CASSVEQGEAWSSYNSPLHF
TRBJ2-7 | NA | NA | TRBV7-6 | TGTGCCAGCAGCTTGGGACATCTCTCCTACGAGCAGTACTTC | CASSLGHLSYEQYF